This T cell receptor (beta chain) derives from a study of OX40 agonist ivuxolimab in advanced cancers. CDR1 and CDR2 from the germline V gene are SGHTA and FQGNSA. The CDR3 contains 17 residues. The V gene end was trimmed by 4 bases and the J gene end by 7 bases; junction bases not matched to a gene: 11. This table comes from immunoSEQ multiplex PCR, and its TCRdb copy is limited to in-frame clones, with some not included. Of tens of thousands of clones in the sample, approximately 90% were seen once. The input for sequencing was CD4+ or CD8+ T cells sorted from blood, taken in a trial of the OX40 agonist ivuxolimab. The V gene is TRBV7-2, the J gene TRBJ2-1; 12 bases align to TRBD2. The receptor's source is an adult with an advanced solid tumor such as melanoma, head and neck, liver or kidney cancer. The CDR3 DNA follows: TGTGCCAGCAGCTCAAGGACTAGCGGGGTAGGGAATAATGAGCAGTTCTTC. As protein: CASSSRTSGVGNNEQFF.